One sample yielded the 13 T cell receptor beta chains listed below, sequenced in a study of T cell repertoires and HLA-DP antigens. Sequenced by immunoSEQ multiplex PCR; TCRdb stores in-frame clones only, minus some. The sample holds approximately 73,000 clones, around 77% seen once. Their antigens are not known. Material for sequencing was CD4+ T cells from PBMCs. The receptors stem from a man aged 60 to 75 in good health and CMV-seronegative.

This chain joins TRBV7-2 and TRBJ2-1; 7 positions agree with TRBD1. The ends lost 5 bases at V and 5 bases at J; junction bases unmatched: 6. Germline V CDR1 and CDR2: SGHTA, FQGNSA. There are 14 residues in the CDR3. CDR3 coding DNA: TGTGCCAGCAGCGCCGGGACAGTAAACAATGAGCAGTTCTTC. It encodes CASSAGTVNNEQFF.

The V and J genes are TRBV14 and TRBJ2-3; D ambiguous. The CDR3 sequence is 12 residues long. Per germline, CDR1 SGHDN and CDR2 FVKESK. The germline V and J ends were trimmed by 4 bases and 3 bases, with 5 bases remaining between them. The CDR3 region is CASSPFTDTQYF. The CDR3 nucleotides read TGTGCCAGCAGCCCTTTTACAGATACGCAGTATTTT.

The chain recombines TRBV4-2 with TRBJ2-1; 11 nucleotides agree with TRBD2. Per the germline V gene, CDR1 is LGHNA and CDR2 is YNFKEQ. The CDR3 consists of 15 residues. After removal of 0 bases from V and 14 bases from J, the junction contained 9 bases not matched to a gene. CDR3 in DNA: TGTGCCAGCAGCCAAGAGGTAGCGGGAGGGCCTTCCAAGTTCTTC. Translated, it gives CASSQEVAGGPSKFF.

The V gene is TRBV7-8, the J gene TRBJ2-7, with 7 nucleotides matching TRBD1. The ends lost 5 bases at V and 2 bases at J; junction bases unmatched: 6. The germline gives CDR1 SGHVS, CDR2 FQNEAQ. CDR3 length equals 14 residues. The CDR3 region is CASSRDRGPYEQYF. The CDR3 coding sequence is TGTGCCAGCAGCCGGGACAGAGGACCCTACGAGCAGTACTTC. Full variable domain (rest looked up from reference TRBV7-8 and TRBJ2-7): GAGVSQSPRYKVAKRGQDVALRCDPISGHVSLFWYQQALGQGPEFLTYFQNEAQLDKSGLPSDRFFAERPEGSVSTLKIQRTQQEDSAVYLCASSRDRGPYEQYFGPGTRLTVT.

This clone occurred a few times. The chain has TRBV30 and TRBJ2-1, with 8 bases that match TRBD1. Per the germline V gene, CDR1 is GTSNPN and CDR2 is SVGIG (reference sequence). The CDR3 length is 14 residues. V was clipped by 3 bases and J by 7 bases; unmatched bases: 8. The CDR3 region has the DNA TGTGCCTGGAGGCGGCAGGGGGCAGGTAATGAGCAGTTCTTC. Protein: CAWRRQGAGNEQFF.

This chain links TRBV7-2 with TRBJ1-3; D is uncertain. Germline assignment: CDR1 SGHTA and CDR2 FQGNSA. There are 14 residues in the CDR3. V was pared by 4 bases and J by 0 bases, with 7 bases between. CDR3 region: CASSSNPSGNTIYF. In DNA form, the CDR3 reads TGTGCCAGCAGCTCGAACCCCTCTGGAAACACCATATATTTT.

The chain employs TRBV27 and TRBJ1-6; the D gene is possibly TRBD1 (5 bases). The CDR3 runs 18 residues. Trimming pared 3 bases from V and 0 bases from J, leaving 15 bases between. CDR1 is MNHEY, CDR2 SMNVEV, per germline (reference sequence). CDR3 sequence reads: CASSFYWDSSSYNSPLHF. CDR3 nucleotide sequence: TGTGCCAGCAGTTTTTACTGGGACTCGAGCTCCTATAATTCACCCCTCCACTTT.

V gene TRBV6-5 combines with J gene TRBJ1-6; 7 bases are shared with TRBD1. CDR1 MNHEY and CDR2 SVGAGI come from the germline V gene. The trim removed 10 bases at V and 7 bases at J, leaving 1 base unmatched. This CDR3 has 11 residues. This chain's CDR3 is CATRGNSPLHF. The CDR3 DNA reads TGTGCCACCAGGGGGAATTCACCCCTCCACTTT.

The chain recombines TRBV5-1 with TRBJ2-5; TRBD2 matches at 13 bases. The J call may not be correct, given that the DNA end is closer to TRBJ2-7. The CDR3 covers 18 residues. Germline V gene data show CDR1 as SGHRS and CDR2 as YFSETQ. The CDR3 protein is CASSFGLAGVRSPYEQYF. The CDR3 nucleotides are TGCGCCAGCAGCTTCGGACTAGCGGGGGTCCGCAGCCCCTACGAGCAGTACTTC.

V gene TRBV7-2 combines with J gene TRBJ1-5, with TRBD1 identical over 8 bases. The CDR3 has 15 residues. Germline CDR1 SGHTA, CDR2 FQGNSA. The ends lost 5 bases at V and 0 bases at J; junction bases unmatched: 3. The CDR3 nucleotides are TGTGCCAGCAGCCCGGACAGGGCTAGCAATCAGCCCCAGCATTTT. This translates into CASSPDRASNQPQHF.

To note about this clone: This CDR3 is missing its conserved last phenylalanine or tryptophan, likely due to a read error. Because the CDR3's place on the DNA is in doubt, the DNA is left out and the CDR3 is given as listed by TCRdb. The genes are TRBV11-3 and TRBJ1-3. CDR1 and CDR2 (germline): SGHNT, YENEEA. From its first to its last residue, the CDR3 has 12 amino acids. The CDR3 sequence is CASSSQLDGWLV.

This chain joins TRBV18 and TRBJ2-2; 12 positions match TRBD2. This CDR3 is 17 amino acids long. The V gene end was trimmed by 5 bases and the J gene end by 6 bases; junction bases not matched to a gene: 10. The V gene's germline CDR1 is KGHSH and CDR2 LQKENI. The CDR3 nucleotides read TGTGCCAGCTCATCTAAAGGACTAGCGGGGTCCCCCGGGGAGCTGTTTTTT. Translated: CASSSKGLAGSPGELFF. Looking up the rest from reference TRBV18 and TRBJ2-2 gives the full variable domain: NAGVMQNPRHLVRRRGQEARLRCSPMKGHSHVYWYRQLPEEGLKFMVYLQKENIIDESGMPKERFSAEFPKEGPSILRIQQVVRGDSAAYFCASSSKGLAGSPGELFFGEGSRLTVL.

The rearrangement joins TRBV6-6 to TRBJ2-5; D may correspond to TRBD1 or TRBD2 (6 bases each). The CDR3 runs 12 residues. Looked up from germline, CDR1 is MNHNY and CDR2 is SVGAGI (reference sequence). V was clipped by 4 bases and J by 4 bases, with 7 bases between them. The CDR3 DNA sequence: TGTGCCAGCAGTTGGGGGGCAGAGACCCAGTACTTC. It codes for CASSWGAETQYF.